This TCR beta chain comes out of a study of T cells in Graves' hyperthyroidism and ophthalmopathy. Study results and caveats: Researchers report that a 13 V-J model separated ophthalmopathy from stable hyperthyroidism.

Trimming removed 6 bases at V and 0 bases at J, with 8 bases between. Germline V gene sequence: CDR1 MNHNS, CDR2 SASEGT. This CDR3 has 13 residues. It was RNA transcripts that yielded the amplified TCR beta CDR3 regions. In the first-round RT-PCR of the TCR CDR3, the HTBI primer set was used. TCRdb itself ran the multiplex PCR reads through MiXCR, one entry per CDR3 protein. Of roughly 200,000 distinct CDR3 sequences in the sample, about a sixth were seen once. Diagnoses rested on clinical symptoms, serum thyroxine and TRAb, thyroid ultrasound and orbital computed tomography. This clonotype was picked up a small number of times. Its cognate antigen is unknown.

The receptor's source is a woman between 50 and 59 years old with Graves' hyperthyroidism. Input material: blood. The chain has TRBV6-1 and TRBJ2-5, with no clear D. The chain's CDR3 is CASRYQYQETQYF. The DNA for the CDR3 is TGTGCCAGCAGGTATCAGTACCAAGAGACCCAGTACTTC.